This T cell receptor (beta chain) originates from a study of T-cell memory formation after mild COVID-19. Regarding this clonotype: Its cognate antigen is unknown.

The V gene lost 8 bases and the J gene lost 0 bases, with 12 bases spanning the gap. The CDR3 runs to 14 residues. Germline CDR1 SNHLY, CDR2 FYNNEI. Study-level points and caveats: Contracting CD4+ clones sat mainly in CM and EM; CD8+ in EMRA.

MiXCR, run by TCRdb on the 5' RACE reads, gives a single entry per CDR3 protein. The sample has hundreds of thousands of distinct CDR3 sequences, 16% seen once. This chain uses TRBV2 with TRBJ2-3; D is uncertain. This receptor was taken from a man younger than 30 who had mild COVID-19 (a few samples of this study predate the infection). Cell type and time point are not known. Sequencing was performed on PBMCs or a T cell subset sorted from them (not recorded which). CDR3 nucleotides: TGTGCCAGCGCGGTGACTTGGAGCACAGATACGCAGTATTTT. This translates into CASAVTWSTDTQYF.